This entry features one T cell receptor beta chain sequence. Its antigen is unknown. Trimming took off 4 bases at V and 1 base at J, with 11 bases between the two ends. This CDR3 is 14 amino acids long. CDR1 is MDHEN and CDR2 is SYDVKM in the germline V gene. This sample stems from a study of T cell responses to AZD1222 COVID-19 vaccine. Points from the study as a whole: Targets within unmutated variant regions were reportedly found for nearly half of spike-specific TCRs.

Profiling relied on immunoSEQ multiplex PCR, and the TCRdb table lists in-frame clones only, not all of them. This table holds about 190,000 clones, 94% found once. The sample here was peripheral blood, taken on day 0 of AZD1222 vaccination. The chain carries TRBV28 and TRBJ2-7; D gene ambiguous. This TCR came from an adult in good health. DNA for the CDR3: TGTGCCAGCAGTTATGGGGTGGTATCCTACGAGCAGTACTTC. Translated, it gives CASSYGVVSYEQYF.